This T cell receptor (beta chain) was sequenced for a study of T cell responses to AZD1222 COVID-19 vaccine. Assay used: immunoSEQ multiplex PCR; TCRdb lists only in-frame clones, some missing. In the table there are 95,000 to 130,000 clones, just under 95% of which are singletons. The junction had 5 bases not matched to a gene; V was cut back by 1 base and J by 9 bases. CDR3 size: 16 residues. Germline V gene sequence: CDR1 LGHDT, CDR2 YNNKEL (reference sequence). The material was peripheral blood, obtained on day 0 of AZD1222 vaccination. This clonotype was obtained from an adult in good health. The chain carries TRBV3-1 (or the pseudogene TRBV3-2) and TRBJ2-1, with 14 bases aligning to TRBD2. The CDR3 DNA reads TGTGCCAGCAGCCAAGCCGGGACTAGCGGGAGTGGTGAGCAGTTCTTC. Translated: CASSQAGTSGSGEQFF.